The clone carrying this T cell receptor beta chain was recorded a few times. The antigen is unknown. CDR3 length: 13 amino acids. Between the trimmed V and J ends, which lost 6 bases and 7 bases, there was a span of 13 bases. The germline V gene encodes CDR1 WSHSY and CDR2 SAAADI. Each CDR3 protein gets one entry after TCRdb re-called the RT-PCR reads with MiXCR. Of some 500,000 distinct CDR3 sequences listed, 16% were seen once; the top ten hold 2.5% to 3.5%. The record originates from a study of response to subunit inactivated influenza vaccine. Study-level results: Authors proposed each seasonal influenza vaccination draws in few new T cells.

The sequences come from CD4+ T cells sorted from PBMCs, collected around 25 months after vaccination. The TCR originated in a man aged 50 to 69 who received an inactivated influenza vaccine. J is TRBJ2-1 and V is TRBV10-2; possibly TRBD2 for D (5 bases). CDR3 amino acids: CASRAPGKNEQFF. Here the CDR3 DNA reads TGCGCCAGCAGAGCACCGGGGAAAAATGAGCAGTTCTTC.